The 10 T cell receptor beta chains below all came from one sample that was sequenced in a study of T-cell reconstitution after alpha-beta-depleted transplantation in children. Unique molecular identifiers were incorporated when the TCRbeta library was constructed. TCRdb used MiXCR to reprocess the PCR reads, holding one entry per CDR3 protein. The sample has around 580,000 distinct CDR3 sequences, 20% to 30% seen once. This sample comprised PBMCs, obtained before TCRalphabeta/CD19-depleted stem cell transplant. These receptors were collected from a boy in the first two years of life with Wiskott-Aldrich syndrome, due to receive a stem cell transplant.

The V call is TRBV5-1, the J call TRBJ2-4, with TRBD2 matching over 7 bases. The CDR3 loop spans 13 amino acids. CDR1 is SGHRS, CDR2 YFSETQ, per germline. Trimming at V came to 4 bases and at J to 4 bases, leaving 2 bases not matched to a gene. CDR3: CASSAAGKNIQYF. DNA for the CDR3: TGCGCCAGCAGCGCAGCGGGGAAAAACATTCAGTACTTC.

Only a few counts were recorded for this clonotype. This chain uses TRBV5-1 with TRBJ2-1; D call uncertain. This CDR3 has 11 residues. Germline V lookup: CDR1 SGHRS, CDR2 YFSETQ. V was cut by 6 bases and J by 8 bases, with 9 bases left in between. CDR3: CASTLKDEQFF. In DNA form, the CDR3 reads TGCGCCAGCACTTTGAAAGATGAGCAGTTCTTC.

A few counts support this clonotype. The rearrangement links TRBV12-3 or TRBV12-4 to TRBJ2-5; TRBD2 aligns across 12 bases. This CDR3 region has 13 residues. The V and J ends lost 8 bases and 5 bases, in that order; junction bases with no gene match: 3. The chain's CDR3 is CASGLAGSETQYF. CDR3 nucleotide sequence: TGTGCCAGCGGACTAGCGGGAAGCGAGACCCAGTACTTC.

This clonotype was observed once. This sequence joins TRBV27 and TRBJ2-6; D unresolved. CDR1 MNHEY and CDR2 SMNVEV come from the germline V gene (reference sequence). Trimming shortened V by 3 bases and J by 0 bases, and 6 bases separated the two germline ends. The CDR3 length is 15 residues. Here the CDR3 reads CASSFKSSGANVLTF. The CDR3 region has the DNA TGTGCCAGCAGTTTCAAGAGCTCTGGGGCCAACGTCCTGACTTTC.

V and J are TRBV6-1 and TRBJ2-1; D may be TRBD2 (5 bases). The CDR3 is made up of 16 amino acids. Germline V gene sequence: CDR1 MNHNS, CDR2 SASEGT. Trimming removed 4 bases from V and 0 bases from J, with 13 bases in between. The chain's CDR3 is CASSGPSSGSYNEQFF. In nucleotides, the CDR3 is TGTGCCAGCAGTGGTCCTAGCTCCGGCTCCTACAATGAGCAGTTCTTC.

J is TRBJ2-7 and V is TRBV5-1, with D possibly being TRBD1 (5 bases). CDR3 length equals 14 residues. Germline V gene lookup returns CDR1 SGHRS and CDR2 YFSETQ. Between the trimmed V and J ends, which lost 5 bases and 3 bases, there was a span of 15 bases. CDR3 sequence (DNA): TGCGCCAGCAGTATACAGGCCGTTTTCTACGAGCAGTACTTC. Protein product: CASSIQAVFYEQYF.

This clonotype was seen only a few times. The CDR3 nucleotides are TGTGCCAGACAGGGCAACAGGGTACCTACCTACAATGAGCAGTTCTTC. It encodes CARQGNRVPTYNEQFF. The rearrangement links TRBV27 to TRBJ2-1; TRBD1 might be the D (6 bases). This CDR3 spans 16 amino acids. CDR1 is MNHEY and CDR2 is SMNVEV in the germline V gene (reference sequence). Trimming removed 9 bases at V and 2 bases at J, with 20 bases between.

This chain links TRBV5-1 with TRBJ2-2; TRBD2 agrees at 10 bases. Germline assignment: CDR1 SGHRS and CDR2 YFSETQ. The CDR3 length is 16 residues. Losses at the gene ends were 4 bases for V and 2 bases for J; bases not matched to a gene: 5. The CDR3 sequence: CASSASGRVNTGELFF. CDR3 DNA sequence: TGCGCCAGCAGCGCCAGCGGGAGGGTCAACACCGGGGAGCTGTTTTTT.

V and J are TRBV5-1 and TRBJ2-1, with D possibly called TRBD1 or TRBD2 (5 bases each). V gave up 0 bases and J gave up 7 bases, with 17 bases separating them. The CDR3 extends over 16 amino acids. Germline V CDR1 and CDR2: SGHRS, YFSETQ. The CDR3 sequence is CASSLAEGIIQNEQFF. As DNA, the CDR3 is TGCGCCAGCAGCTTGGCCGAGGGGATTATACAGAATGAGCAGTTCTTC.

The CDR3: CSVGRTFQETQYF. CDR3 in DNA: TGCAGCGTTGGCCGGACTTTCCAAGAGACCCAGTACTTC. The gene calls are TRBV29-1 and TRBJ2-5; TRBD2 might be the D (5 bases). The germline V gene encodes CDR1 SQVTM and CDR2 ANQGSEA. Trimming stripped 4 bases from V and 1 base from J, with 10 bases between. There are 13 residues in the CDR3.